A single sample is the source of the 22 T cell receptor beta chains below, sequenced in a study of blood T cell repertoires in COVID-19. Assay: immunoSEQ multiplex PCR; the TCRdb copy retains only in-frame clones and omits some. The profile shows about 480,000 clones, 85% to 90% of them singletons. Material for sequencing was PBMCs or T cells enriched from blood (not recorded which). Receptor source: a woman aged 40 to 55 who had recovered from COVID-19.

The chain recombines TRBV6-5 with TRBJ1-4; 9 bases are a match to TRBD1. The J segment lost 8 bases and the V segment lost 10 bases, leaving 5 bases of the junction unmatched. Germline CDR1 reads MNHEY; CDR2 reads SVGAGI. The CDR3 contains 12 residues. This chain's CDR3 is CATGTGYEKLFF. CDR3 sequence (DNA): TGTGCCACCGGGACAGGGTACGAAAAACTGTTTTTT.

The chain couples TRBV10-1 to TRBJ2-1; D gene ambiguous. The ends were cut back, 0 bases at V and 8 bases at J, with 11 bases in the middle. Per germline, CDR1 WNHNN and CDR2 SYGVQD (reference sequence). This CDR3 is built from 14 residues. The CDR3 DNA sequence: TGCGCCAGCAGTGAGTCATCAGGAATCGATGAGCAGTTCTTC. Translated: CASSESSGIDEQFF.

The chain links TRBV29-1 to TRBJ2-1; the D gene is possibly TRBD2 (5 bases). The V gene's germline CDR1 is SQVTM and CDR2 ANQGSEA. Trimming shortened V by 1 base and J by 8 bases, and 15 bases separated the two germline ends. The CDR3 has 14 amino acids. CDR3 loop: CSVEASGPGYEQFF. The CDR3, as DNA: TGCAGCGTTGAAGCAAGCGGACCGGGCTATGAGCAGTTCTTC.

The CDR3 here is CASSQAGGPYEQYF. CDR3 in DNA: TGTGCCAGCAGCCAAGCGGGAGGGCCCTACGAGCAGTACTTC. V usage is TRBV3-1 (or the pseudogene TRBV3-2) and J usage is TRBJ2-7; 8 bases fit TRBD2. J lost 2 bases, V lost 1 base, and 1 base had no gene match. CDR3 length equals 14 residues. CDR1 is LGHDT, CDR2 YNNKEL, per germline (reference sequence).

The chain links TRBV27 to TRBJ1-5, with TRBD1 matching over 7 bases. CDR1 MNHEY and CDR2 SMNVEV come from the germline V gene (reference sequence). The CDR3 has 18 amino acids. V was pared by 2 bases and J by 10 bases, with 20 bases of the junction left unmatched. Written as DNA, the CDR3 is TGTGCCAGCAGTTTAATCCCTGCCGCTGACAGGGTCGAACGTCCCCAGCATTTT. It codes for CASSLIPAADRVERPQHF.

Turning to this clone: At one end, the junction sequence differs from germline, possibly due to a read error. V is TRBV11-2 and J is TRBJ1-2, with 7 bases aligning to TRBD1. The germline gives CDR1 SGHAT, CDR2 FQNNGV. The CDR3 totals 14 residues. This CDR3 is CASTLTSGGYGYTF. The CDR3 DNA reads TGTGCCAGCACCTTAACCTCAGGGGGATATGGCTACACCTTC.

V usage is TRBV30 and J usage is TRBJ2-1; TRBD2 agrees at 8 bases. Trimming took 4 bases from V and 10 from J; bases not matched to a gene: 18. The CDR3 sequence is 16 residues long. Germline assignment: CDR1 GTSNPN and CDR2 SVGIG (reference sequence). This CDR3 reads CAWTGGWGLLWEEQFF. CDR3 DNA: TGTGCCTGGACGGGGGGGTGGGGACTACTCTGGGAGGAGCAGTTCTTC.

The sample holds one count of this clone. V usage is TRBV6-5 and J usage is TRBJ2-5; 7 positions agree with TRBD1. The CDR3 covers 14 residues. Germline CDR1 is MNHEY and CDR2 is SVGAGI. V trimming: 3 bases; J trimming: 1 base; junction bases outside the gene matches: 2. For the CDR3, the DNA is TGTGCCAGCAGTTATTGGGACAGCCAAGAGACCCAGTACTTC. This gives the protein CASSYWDSQETQYF.

The CDR3 sequence: CASSPQRAGVLDEQFF. The DNA for the CDR3 is TGTGCCAGCAGCCCCCAGAGAGCGGGAGTCCTCGATGAGCAGTTCTTC. This rearrangement joins TRBV3-1 (or the pseudogene TRBV3-2) to TRBJ2-1, with 8 bases lining up with TRBD2. The CDR3 runs 16 residues. V lost 4 bases, J lost 8 bases, and 13 bases stayed unmatched. Germline V gene lookup returns CDR1 LGHDT and CDR2 YNNKEL (reference sequence).

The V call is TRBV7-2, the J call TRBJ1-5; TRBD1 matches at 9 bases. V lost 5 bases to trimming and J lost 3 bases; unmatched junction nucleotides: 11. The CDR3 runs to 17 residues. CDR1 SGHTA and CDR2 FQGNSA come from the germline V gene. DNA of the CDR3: TGTGCCAGCAGCCCCCGGACAGGGGCTTATAACAATCAGCCCCAGCATTTT. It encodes CASSPRTGAYNNQPQHF.

CDR3 nucleotides: TGTGCCAGCAGCTCTAAGCGGGAGGGGCGTGAGCAGTTCTTC. This codes for CASSSKREGREQFF. The rearrangement links TRBV7-8 to TRBJ2-1; 10 bases map to TRBD2. The CDR3 is 14 residues long. Germline V gives CDR1 SGHVS, CDR2 FQNEAQ. V was pared by 4 bases and J by 9 bases, with 6 bases of the junction left unmatched.

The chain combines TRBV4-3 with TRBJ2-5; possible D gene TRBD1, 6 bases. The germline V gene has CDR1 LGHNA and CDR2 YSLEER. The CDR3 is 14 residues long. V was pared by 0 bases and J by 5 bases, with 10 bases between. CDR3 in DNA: TGCGCCAGCAGCCAAGAACAGGGCGCGGAGACCCAGTACTTC. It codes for CASSQEQGAETQYF.

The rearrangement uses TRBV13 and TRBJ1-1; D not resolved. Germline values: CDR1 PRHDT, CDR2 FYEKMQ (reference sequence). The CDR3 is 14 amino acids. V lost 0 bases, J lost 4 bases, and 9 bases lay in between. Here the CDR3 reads CASSLGGLGTEAFF. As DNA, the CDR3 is TGTGCCAGCAGCTTAGGCGGGTTAGGCACTGAAGCTTTCTTT.

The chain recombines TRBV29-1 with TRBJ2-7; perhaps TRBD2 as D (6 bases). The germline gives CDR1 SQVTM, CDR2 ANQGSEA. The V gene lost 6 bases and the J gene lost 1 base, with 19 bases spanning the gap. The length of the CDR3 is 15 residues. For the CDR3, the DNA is TGCAGCGTCCGTAATAAAGCGGGTGGATCCTACGAGCAGTACTTC. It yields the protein CSVRNKAGGSYEQYF.

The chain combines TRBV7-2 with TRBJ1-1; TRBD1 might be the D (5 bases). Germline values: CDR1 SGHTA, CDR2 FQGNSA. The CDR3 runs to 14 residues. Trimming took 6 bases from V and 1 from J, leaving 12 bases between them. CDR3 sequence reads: CASRGGRKNTEAFF. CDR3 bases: TGTGCCAGCAGGGGGGGACGGAAGAACACTGAAGCTTTCTTT.

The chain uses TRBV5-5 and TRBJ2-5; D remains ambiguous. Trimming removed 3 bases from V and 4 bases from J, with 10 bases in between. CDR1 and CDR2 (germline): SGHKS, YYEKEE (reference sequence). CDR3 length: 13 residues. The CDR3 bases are TGTGCCAGCAGCTCGAGAGGCAGAGAGACCCAGTACTTC. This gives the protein CASSSRGRETQYF.

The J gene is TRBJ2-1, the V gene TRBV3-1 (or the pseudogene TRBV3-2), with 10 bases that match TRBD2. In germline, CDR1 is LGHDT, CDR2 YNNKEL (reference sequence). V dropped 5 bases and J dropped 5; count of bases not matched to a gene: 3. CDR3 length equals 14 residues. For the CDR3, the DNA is TGTGCCAGCAGCGGGACTAGCGAGAACAATGAGCAGTTCTTC. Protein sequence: CASSGTSENNEQFF.

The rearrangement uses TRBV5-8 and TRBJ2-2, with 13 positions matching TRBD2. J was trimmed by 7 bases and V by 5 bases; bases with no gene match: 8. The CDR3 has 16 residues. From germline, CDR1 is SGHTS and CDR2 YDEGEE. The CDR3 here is CASSSGLAGDGGELFF. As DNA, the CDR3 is TGTGCCAGCAGTTCTGGACTAGCGGGAGATGGCGGGGAGCTGTTTTTT.

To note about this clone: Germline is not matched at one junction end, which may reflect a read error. The CDR3 spells CASSLVEDRTFSEAFF. The CDR3 DNA reads TGTGCCAGCAGTTTAGTGGAGGACAGGACTTTCTCTGAAGCTTTCTTT. The J gene is TRBJ1-1, the V gene TRBV11-2, with TRBD1 matching over 7 bases. The CDR3 loop spans 16 amino acids. Germline lookup yields CDR1 SGHAT and CDR2 FQNNGV. The variable domain in full, completed from reference TRBV11-2 and TRBJ1-1, reads EAGVAQSPRYKIIEKRQSVAFWCNPISGHATLYWYQQILGQGPKLLIQFQNNGVVDDSQLPKDRFSAERLKGVDSTLKIQPAKLEDSAVYLCASSLVEDRTFSEAFFGQGTRLTVV.

Here the CDR3 reads CASTPATGSIYGYTF. DNA of the CDR3: TGTGCCAGCACCCCCGCGACAGGGAGTATCTATGGCTACACCTTC. The rearrangement links TRBV27 to TRBJ1-2; 7 nucleotides match TRBD1. Germline-derived CDR1 and CDR2 are MNHEY and SMNVEV (reference sequence). This CDR3 is 15 amino acids long. V lost 7 bases to trimming and J lost 4 bases; unmatched junction nucleotides: 12.

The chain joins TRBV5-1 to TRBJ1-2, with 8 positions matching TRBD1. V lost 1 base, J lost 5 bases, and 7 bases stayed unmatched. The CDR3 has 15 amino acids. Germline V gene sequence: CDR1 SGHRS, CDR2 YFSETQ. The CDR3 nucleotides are TGCGCCAGCAGCTTGACCCCTCGACAGGGGTATGGCTACACCTTC. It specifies CASSLTPRQGYGYTF. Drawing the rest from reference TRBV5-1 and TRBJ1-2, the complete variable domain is KAGVTQTPRYLIKTRGQQVTLSCSPISGHRSVSWYQQTPGQGLQFLFEYFSETQRNKGNFPGRFSGRQFSNSRSEMNVSTLELGDSALYLCASSLTPRQGYGYTFGSGTRLTVV.

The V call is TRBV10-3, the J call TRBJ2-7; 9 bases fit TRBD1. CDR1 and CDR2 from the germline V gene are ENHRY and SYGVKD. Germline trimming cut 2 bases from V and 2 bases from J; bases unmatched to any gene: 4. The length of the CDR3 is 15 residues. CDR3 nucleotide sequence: TGTGCCATCAGTGAGGGACAGGGGTCGACCTACGAGCAGTACTTC. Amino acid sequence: CAISEGQGSTYEQYF.